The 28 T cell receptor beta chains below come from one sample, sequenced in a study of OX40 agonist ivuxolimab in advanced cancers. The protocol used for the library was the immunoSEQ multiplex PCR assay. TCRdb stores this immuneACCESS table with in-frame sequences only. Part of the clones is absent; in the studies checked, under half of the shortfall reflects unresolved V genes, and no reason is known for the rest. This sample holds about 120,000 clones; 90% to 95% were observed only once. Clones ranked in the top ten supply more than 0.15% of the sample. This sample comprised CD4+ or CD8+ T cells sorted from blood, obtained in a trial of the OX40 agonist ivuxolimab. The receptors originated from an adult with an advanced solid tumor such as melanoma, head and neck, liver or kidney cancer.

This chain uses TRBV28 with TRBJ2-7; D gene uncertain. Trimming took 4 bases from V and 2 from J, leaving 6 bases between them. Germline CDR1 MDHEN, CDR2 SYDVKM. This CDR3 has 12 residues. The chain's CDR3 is CASSSRAYEQYF. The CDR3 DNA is TGTGCCAGCAGTTCCCGGGCCTACGAGCAGTACTTC. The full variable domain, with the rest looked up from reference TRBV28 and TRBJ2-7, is DVKVTQSSRYLVKRTGEKVFLECVQDMDHENMFWYRQDPGLGLRLIYFSYDVKMKEKGDIPEGYSVSREKKERFSLILESASTNQTSMYLCASSSRAYEQYFGPGTRLTVT.

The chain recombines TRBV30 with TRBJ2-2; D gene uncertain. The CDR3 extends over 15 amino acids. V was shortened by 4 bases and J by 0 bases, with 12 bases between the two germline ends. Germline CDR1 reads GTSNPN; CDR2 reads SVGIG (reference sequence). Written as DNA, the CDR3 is TGTGCCTGGAAGGTGAGGACGGCGAACACCGGGGAGCTGTTTTTT. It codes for CAWKVRTANTGELFF.

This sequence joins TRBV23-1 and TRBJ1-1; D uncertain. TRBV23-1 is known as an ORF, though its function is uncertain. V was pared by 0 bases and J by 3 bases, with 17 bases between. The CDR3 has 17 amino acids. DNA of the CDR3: TGCGCCAGCAGTCAATCGGTAGTAGGGTGTTGGTACACTGAAGCTTTCTTT. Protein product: CASSQSVVGCWYTEAFF.

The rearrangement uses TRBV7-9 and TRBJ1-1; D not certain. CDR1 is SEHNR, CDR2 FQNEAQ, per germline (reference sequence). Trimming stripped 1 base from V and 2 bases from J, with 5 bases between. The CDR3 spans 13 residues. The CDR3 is CASSLGENTEAFF. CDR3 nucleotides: TGTGCCAGCAGCTTAGGGGAAAACACTGAAGCTTTCTTT.

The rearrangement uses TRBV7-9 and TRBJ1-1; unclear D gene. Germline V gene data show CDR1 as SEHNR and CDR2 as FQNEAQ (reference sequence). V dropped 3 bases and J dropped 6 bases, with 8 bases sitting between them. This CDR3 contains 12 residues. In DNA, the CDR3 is TGTGCCAGCAGCTTCCCGATCGCTGAAGCTTTCTTT. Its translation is CASSFPIAEAFF.

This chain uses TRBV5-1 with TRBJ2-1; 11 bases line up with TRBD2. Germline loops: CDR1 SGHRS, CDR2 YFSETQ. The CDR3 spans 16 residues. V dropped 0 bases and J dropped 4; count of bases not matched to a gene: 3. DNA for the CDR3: TGCGCCAGCAGCTTGGAGGCTAGCGGGGGGTACAATGAGCAGTTCTTC. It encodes CASSLEASGGYNEQFF.

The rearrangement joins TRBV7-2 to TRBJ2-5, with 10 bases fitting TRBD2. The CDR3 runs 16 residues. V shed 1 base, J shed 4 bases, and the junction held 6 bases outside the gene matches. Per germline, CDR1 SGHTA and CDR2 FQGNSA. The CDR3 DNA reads TGTGCCAGCAGCTTAGTTAGCGGGGGGCCGGGAGAGACCCAGTACTTC. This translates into CASSLVSGGPGETQYF.

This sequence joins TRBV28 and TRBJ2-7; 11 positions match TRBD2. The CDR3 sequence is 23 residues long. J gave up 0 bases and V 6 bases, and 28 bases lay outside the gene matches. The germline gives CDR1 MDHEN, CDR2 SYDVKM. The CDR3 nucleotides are TGTGCCAGCAGGGGGGCTTCCAGGCGGACTAGCGGGCCAACATTTGTAGGCTCCTACGAGCAGTACTTC. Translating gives CASRGASRRTSGPTFVGSYEQYF.

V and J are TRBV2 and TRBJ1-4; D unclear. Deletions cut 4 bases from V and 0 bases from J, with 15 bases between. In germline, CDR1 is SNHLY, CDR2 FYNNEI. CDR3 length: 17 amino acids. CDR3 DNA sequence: TGTGCCAGCAGTGGGCCTACCGGGATGGCAACTAATGAAAAACTGTTTTTT. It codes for CASSGPTGMATNEKLFF.

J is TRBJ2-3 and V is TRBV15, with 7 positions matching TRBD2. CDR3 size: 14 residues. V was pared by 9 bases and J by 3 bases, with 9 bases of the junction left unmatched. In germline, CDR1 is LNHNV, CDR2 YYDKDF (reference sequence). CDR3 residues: CATWDSRGTDTQYF. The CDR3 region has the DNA TGTGCCACATGGGATTCGCGGGGGACAGATACGCAGTATTTT.

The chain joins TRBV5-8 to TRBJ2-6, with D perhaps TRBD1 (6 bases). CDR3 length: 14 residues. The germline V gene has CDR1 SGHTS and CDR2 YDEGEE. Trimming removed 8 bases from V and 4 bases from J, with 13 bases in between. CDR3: CASYRVLGANVLTF. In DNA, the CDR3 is TGTGCCAGTTACAGGGTGCTCGGGGCCAACGTCCTGACTTTC. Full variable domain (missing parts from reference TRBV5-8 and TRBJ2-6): EAGVTQSPTHLIKTRGQQATLRCSPISGHTSVYWYQQALGLGLQFLLWYDEGEERNRGNFPPRFSGRQFPNYSSELNVNALELEDSALYLCASYRVLGANVLTFGAGSRLTVL.

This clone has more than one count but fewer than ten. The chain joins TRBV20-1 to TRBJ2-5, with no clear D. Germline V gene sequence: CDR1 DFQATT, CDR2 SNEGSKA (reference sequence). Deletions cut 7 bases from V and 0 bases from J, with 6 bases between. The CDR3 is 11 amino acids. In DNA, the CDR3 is TGCAGTGGGGGTCACCAAGAGACCCAGTACTTC. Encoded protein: CSGGHQETQYF.

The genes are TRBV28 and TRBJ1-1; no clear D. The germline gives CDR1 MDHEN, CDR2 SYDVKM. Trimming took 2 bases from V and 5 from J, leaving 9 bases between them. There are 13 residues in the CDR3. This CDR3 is CASSLGKTTEAFF. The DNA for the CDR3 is TGTGCCAGCAGTTTAGGAAAGACTACTGAAGCTTTCTTT.

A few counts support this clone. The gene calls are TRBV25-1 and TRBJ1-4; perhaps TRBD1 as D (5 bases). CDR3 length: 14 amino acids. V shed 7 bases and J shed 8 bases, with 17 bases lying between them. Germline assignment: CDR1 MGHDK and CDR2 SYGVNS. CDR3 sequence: CASTTGGWGEKLFF. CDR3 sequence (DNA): TGTGCCAGCACTACCGGGGGATGGGGAGAAAAACTGTTTTTT.

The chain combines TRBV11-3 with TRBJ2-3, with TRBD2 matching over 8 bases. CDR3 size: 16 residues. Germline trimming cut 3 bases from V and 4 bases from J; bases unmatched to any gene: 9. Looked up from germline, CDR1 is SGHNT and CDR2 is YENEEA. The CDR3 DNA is TGTGCCAGCAGCTTTGGGACTAGGTCGGGCTCAGATACGCAGTATTTT. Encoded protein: CASSFGTRSGSDTQYF.

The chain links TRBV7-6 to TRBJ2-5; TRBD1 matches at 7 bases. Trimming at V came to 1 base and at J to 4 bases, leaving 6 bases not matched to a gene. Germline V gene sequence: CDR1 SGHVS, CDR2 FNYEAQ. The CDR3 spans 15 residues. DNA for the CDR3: TGTGCCAGCAGCTTAGACAGGGGAAACGTAGAGACCCAGTACTTC. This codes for CASSLDRGNVETQYF.

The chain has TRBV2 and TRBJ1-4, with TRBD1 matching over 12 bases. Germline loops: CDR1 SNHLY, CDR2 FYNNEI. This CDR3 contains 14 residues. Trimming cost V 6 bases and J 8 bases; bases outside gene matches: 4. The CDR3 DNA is TGTGCCAGCAGGGGGACAGGGGGCAGGGAAAAACTGTTTTTT. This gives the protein CASRGTGGREKLFF.

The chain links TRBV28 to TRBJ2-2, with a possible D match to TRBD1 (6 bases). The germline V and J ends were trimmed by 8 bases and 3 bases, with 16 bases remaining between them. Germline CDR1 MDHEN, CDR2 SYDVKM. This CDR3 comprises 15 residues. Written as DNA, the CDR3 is TGTGCCAGCGGGACCAGGGGCCCACACACCGGGGAGCTGTTTTTT. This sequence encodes CASGTRGPHTGELFF.

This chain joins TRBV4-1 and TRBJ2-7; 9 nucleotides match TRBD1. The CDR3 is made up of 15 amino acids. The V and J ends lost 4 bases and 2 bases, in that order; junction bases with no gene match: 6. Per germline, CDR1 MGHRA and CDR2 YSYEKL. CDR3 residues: CASSPDRGSTYEQYF. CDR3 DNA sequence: TGCGCCAGCAGCCCAGACAGGGGGTCCACCTACGAGCAGTACTTC.

The CDR3 region has the DNA TGCGCCAGCAGCCTGGACTTCGTCGGGGAGCTGTTTTTT. It yields the protein CASSLDFVGELFF. The chain has TRBV5-1 and TRBJ2-2, with D possibly being TRBD2 (5 bases). The ends were cut back, 4 bases at V and 7 bases at J, with 11 bases in the middle. The CDR3 has 13 amino acids. CDR1 SGHRS and CDR2 YFSETQ come from the germline V gene.

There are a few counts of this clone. CDR3 nucleotide sequence: TGCGCCAGCAGCTTGGTGAGGGCCTCTGGGGCCAACGTCCTGACTTTC. Translating it yields CASSLVRASGANVLTF. The V gene is TRBV5-1, the J gene TRBJ2-6, with a tentative D call TRBD2 (5 bases). Deletions cut 0 bases from V and 0 bases from J, with 7 bases between. This CDR3 spans 16 amino acids. In germline, CDR1 is SGHRS, CDR2 YFSETQ.

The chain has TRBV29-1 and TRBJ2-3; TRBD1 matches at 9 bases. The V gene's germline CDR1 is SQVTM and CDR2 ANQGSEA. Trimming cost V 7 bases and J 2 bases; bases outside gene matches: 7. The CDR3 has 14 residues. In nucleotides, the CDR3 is TGCAGCGCCCGGACAGGGGATTACACAGATACGCAGTATTTT. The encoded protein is CSARTGDYTDTQYF.

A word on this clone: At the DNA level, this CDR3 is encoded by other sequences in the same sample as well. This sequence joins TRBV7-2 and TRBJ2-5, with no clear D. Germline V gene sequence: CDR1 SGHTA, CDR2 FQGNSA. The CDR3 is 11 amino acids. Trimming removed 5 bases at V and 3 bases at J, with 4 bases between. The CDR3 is CASSVKETQYF. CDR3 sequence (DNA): TGTGCCAGCAGCGTCAAAGAGACCCAGTACTTC.

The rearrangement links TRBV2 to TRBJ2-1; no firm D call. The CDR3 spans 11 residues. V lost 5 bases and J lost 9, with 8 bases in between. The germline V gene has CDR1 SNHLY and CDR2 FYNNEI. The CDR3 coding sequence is TGTGCCAGCAGTTCTAGGATTGAGCAGTTCTTC. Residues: CASSSRIEQFF.

The CDR3 DNA is TGCGCCAGCAGCTTGGCCGAGGGGACTAGGCAGTTCTTC. This sequence encodes CASSLAEGTRQFF. The gene calls are TRBV5-1 and TRBJ2-1; 8 positions agree with TRBD2. The length of the CDR3 is 13 residues. Per germline, CDR1 SGHRS and CDR2 YFSETQ. V gave up 0 bases and J gave up 12 bases; unmatched junction bases: 5. Full variable domain (remainder filled in from reference TRBV5-1 and TRBJ2-1): KAGVTQTPRYLIKTRGQQVTLSCSPISGHRSVSWYQQTPGQGLQFLFEYFSETQRNKGNFPGRFSGRQFSNSRSEMNVSTLELGDSALYLCASSLAEGTRQFFGPGTRLTVL.

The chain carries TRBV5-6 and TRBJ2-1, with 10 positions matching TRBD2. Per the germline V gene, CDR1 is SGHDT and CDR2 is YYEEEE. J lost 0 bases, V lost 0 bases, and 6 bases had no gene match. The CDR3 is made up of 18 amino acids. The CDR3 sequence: CASSLVASGSLSYNEQFF. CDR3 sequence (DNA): TGTGCCAGCAGCTTGGTGGCTAGCGGGAGCCTCTCCTACAATGAGCAGTTCTTC.

The DNA of the CDR3 is TGTGCCAGCTCACCAGGGACAGGGGGAGAGACCCAGTACTTC. This sequence encodes CASSPGTGGETQYF. This chain joins TRBV18 and TRBJ2-5; 11 nucleotides agree with TRBD1. The trim removed 2 bases at V and 4 bases at J, leaving 0 bases unmatched. Germline V lookup: CDR1 KGHSH, CDR2 LQKENI. The CDR3 covers 14 residues.

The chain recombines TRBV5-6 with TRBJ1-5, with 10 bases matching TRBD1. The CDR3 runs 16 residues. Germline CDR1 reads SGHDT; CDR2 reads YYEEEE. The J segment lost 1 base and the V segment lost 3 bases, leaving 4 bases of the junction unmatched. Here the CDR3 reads CASSSGTGASNQPQHF. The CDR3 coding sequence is TGTGCCAGCAGCTCCGGGACAGGGGCGAGCAATCAGCCCCAGCATTTT.